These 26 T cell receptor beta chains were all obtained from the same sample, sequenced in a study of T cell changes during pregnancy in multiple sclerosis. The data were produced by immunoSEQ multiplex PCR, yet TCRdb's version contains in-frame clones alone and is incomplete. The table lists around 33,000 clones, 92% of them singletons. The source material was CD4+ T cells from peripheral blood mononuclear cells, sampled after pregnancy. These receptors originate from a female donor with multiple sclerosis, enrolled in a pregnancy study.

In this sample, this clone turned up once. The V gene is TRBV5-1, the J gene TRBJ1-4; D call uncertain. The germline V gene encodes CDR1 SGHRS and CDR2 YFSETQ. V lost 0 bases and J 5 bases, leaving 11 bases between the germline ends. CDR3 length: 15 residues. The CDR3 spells CASSLEGRGNEKLFF. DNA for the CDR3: TGCGCCAGCAGCTTGGAAGGTCGGGGAAATGAAAAACTGTTTTTT.

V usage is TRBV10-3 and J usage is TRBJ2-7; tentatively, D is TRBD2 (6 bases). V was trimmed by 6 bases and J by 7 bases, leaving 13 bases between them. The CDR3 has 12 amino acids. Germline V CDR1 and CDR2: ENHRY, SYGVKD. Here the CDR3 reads CAISGSNGEQYF. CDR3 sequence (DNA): TGTGCCATCAGCGGGAGTAACGGTGAGCAGTACTTC.

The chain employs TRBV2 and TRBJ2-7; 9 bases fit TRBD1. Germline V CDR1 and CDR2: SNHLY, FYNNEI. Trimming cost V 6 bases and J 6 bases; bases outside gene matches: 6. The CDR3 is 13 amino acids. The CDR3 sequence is CASRYGTGREQYF. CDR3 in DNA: TGTGCCAGCAGGTACGGGACAGGGCGCGAGCAGTACTTC.

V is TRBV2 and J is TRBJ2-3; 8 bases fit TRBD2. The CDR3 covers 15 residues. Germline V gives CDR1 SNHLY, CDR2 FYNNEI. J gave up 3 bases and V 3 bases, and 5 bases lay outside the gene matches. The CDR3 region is CASSERGVVTDTQYF. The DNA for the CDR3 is TGTGCCAGCAGTGAGCGGGGGGTAGTAACAGATACGCAGTATTTT. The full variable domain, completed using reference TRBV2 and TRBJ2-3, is EPEVTQTPSHQVTQMGQEVILRCVPISNHLYFYWYRQILGQKVEFLVSFYNNEISEKSEIFDDQFSVERPDGSNFTLKIRSTKLEDSAMYFCASSERGVVTDTQYFGPGTRLTVL.

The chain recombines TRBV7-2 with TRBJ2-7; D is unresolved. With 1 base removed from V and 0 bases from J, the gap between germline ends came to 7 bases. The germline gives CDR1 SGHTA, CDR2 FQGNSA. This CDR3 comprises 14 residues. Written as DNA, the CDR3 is TGTGCCAGCAGCTTAGAACCTAACTCCTACGAGCAGTACTTC. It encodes CASSLEPNSYEQYF. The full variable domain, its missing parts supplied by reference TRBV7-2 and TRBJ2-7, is GAGVSQSPSNKVTEKGKDVELRCDPISGHTALYWYRQSLGQGLEFLIYFQGNSAPDKSGLPSDRFSAERTGGSVSTLTIQRTQQEDSAVYLCASSLEPNSYEQYFGPGTRLTVT.

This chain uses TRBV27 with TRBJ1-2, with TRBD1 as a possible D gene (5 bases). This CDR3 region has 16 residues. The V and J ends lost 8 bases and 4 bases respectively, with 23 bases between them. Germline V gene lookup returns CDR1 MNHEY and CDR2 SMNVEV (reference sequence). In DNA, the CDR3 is TGTGCCAGCGGCCCGACAGCCCTTACCCTCCGCTATGGCTACACCTTC. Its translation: CASGPTALTLRYGYTF.

For the CDR3, the DNA is TGTGCCAGCAACGGTGGCGGGAGGGGCAATGAGCAGTTCTTC. Protein sequence: CASNGGGRGNEQFF. V gene TRBV7-9 combines with J gene TRBJ2-1; 9 bases agree with TRBD2. V lost 7 bases and J lost 6; bases outside the gene matches: 7. In germline, CDR1 is SEHNR, CDR2 FQNEAQ (reference sequence). The CDR3 has 14 residues.

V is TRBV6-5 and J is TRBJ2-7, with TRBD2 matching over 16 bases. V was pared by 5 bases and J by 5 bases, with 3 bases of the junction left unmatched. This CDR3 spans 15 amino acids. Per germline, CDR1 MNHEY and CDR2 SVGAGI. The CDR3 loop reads CASSPGLAGGDEQYF. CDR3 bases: TGTGCCAGCAGTCCGGGACTAGCGGGGGGGGACGAGCAGTACTTC.

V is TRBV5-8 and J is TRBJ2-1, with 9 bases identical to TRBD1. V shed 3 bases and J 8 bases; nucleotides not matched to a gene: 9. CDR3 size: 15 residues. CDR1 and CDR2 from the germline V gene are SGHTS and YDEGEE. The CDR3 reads CASSYGQGTWDEQFF. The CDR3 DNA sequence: TGTGCCAGCAGCTACGGACAGGGGACTTGGGATGAGCAGTTCTTC.

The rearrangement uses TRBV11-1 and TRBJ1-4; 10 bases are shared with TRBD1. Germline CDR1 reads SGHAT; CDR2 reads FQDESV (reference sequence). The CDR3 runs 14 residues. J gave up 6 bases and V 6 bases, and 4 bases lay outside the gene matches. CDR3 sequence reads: CASSAGTGDEKLFF. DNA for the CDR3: TGTGCCAGCAGTGCCGGGACAGGGGATGAAAAACTGTTTTTT.

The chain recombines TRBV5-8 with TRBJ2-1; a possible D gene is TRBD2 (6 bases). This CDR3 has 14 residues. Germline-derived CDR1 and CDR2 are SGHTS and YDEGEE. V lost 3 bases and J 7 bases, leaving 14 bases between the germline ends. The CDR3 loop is CASSYSRRGNEQFF. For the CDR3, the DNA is TGTGCCAGCAGCTACTCCCGGAGGGGAAATGAGCAGTTCTTC.

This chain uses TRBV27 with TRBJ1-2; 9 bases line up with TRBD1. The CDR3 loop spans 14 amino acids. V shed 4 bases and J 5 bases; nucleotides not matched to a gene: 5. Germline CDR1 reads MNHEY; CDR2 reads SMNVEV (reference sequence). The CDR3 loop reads CASSSPGTGYGYTF. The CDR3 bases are TGTGCCAGCAGTTCTCCCGGGACAGGGTATGGCTACACCTTC.

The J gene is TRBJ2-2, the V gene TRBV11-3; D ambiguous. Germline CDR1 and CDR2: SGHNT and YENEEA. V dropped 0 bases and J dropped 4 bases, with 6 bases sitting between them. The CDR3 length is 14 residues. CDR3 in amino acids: CASSLESGTGELFF. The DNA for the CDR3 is TGTGCCAGCAGCTTAGAGTCAGGCACCGGGGAGCTGTTTTTT.

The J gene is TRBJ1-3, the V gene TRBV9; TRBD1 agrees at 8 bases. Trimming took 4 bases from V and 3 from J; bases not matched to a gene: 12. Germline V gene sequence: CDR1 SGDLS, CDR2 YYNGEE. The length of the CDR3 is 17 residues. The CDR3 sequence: CASSPLRPGTGGNTIYF. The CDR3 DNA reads TGTGCCAGCAGCCCCCTGCGCCCCGGGACAGGTGGAAACACCATATATTTT.

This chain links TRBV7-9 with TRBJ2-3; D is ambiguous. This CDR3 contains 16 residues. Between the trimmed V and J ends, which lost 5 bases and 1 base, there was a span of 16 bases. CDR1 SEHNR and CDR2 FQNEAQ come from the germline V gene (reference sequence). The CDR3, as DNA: TGTGCCAGCAGCCGACGCGGTCAGCTCCGCACAGATACGCAGTATTTT. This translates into CASSRRGQLRTDTQYF.

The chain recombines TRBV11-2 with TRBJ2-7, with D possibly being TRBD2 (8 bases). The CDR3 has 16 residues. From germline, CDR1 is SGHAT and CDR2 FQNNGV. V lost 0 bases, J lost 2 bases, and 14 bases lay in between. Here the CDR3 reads CASSLDREGAPYEQYF. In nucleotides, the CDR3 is TGTGCCAGCAGCTTAGATCGGGAGGGGGCACCCTACGAGCAGTACTTC.

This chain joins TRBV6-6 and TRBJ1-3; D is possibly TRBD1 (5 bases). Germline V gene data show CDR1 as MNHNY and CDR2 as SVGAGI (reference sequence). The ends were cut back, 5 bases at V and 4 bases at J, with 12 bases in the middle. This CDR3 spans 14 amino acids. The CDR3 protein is CASSPLGGGNTIYF. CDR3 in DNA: TGTGCCAGCAGTCCCCTGGGGGGGGGAAACACCATATATTTT.

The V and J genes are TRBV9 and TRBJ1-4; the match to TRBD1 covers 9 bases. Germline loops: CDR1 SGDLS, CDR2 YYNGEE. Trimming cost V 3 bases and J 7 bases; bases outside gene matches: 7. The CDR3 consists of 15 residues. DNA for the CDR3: TGTGCCAGCAGCGCCGGGACAGGGCCAGGTGAAAAACTGTTTTTT. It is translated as CASSAGTGPGEKLFF.

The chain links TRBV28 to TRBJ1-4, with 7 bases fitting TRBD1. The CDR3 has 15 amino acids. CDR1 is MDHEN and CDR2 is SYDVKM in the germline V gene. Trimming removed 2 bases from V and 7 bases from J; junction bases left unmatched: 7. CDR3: CASSLDRQGSEKLFF. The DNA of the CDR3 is TGTGCCAGCAGTTTAGACCGACAGGGAAGTGAAAAACTGTTTTTT.

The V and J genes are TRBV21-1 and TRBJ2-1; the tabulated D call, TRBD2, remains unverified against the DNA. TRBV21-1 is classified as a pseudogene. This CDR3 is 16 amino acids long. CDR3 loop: CGADREREVPLNEQFF. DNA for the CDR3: TGCGGCGCAGACAGGGAGCGGGAGGTTCCCCTAAATGAGCAGTTCTTC.

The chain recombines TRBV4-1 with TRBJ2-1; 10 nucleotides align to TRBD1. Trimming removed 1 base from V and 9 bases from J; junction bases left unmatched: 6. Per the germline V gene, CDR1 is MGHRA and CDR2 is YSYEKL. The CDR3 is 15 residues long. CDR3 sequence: CASSQGGQGLGEQFF. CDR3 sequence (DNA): TGCGCCAGCAGCCAAGGGGGACAGGGGTTGGGTGAGCAGTTCTTC.

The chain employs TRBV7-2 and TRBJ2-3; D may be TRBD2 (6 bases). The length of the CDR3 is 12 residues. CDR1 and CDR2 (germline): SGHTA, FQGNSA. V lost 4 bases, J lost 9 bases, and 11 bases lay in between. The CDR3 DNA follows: TGTGCCAGCAGCTCGACTAGAGACACGCAGTATTTT. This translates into CASSSTRDTQYF.

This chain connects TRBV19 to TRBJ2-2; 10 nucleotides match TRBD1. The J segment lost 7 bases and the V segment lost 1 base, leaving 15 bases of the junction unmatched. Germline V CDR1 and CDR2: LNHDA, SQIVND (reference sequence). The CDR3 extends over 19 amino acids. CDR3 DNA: TGTGCCAGTAGTATAGTCGCCCAGGGACCGGGGACAGGGGTCGGGGAGCTGTTTTTT. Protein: CASSIVAQGPGTGVGELFF. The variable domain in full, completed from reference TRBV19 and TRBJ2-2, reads DGGITQSPKYLFRKEGQNVTLSCEQNLNHDAMYWYRQDPGQGLRLIYYSQIVNDFQKGDIAEGYSVSREKKESFPLTVTSAQKNPTAFYLCASSIVAQGPGTGVGELFFGEGSRLTVL.

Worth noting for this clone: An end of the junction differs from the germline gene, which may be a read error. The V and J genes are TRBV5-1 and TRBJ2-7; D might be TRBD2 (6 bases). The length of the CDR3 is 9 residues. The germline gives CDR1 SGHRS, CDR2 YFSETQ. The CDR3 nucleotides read TGCGCCAGCAGCGGGCGGGGCCAATTC. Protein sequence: CASSGRGQF.

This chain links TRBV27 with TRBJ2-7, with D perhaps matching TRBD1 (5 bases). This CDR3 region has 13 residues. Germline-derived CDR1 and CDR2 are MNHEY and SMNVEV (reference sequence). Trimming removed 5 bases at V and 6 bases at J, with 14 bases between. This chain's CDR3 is CASSVVQAAEQYF. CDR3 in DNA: TGTGCCAGCAGTGTTGTACAGGCGGCCGAGCAGTACTTC.

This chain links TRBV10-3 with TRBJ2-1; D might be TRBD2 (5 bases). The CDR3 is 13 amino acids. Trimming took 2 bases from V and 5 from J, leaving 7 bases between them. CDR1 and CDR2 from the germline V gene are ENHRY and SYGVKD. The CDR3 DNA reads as TGTGCCATCAGTGAGAGAGGGCACAATGAGCAGTTCTTC. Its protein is CAISERGHNEQFF.